This entry is about one TCR beta chain. TCRdb re-called the 5' RACE reads through MiXCR, storing one row per CDR3 protein. The sample yields under 250,000 distinct CDR3 sequences, around 8% seen once. This specimen belongs to a study of identical twins. The CDR3 length is 16 residues. Per the germline V gene, CDR1 is SGHTA and CDR2 is FQGNSA. Losses at the gene ends were 3 bases for V and 7 bases for J; bases not matched to a gene: 8. The same data also contributed to another study, on yellow fever vaccine responses in identical twins.

Sequencing input: memory (CD45RO+) T cells sorted from blood. This sequence was found in a young woman in good health. The chain carries TRBV7-2 and TRBJ2-7, with TRBD2 matching over 14 bases. The CDR3 coding sequence is TGTGCCAGCAGCTTCTCCGGGACTAGCGGGAGTTGGGAGCAGTACTTC. Its protein product is CASSFSGTSGSWEQYF. Full variable domain (remainder filled in from reference TRBV7-2 and TRBJ2-7): GAGVSQSPSNKVTEKGKDVELRCDPISGHTALYWYRQSLGQGLEFLIYFQGNSAPDKSGLPSDRFSAERTGGSVSTLTIQRTQQEDSAVYLCASSFSGTSGSWEQYFGPGTRLTVT.